This T cell receptor beta chain was documented in a study of blood T cell repertoires in COVID-19. Study context: Samples representing acute and convalescent COVID-19 were sourced from the United States, Italy and Spain.

This CDR3 region has 13 residues. V shed 5 bases and J shed 6 bases, with 10 bases lying between them. Germline CDR1 ENHRY, CDR2 SYGVKD. Sequencing was performed with immunoSEQ multiplex PCR; in TCRdb, only in-frame clones are kept and a portion is missing. This sample yields about 130,000 clones, of which roughly 88% are seen a single time; approximately 10% belongs to the top ten. Sequencing used peripheral blood. The chain joins TRBV10-3 to TRBJ2-2, with D hard to call. The receptor's source is a man aged 50-60 years with acute or convalescent COVID-19. CDR3 sequence: CAISMRSPGELFF. In DNA form, the CDR3 reads TGTGCCATCAGTATGCGGTCCCCCGGGGAGCTGTTTTTT.